Shown below are 26 T cell receptor beta chains from a single sample sequenced in a study of chemoradiotherapy in HPV16-positive cancers. Assay: immunoSEQ multiplex PCR; the TCRdb copy retains only in-frame clones and omits some. The sample records around 53,000 clones, 90% being singletons. Sequencing was performed on blood, taken from a patient who underwent chemoradiotherapy. The source of these receptors is a human donor with HPV-associated anogenital cancer.

The chain has TRBV5-6 and TRBJ1-2, with 11 bases identical to TRBD1. The CDR3 is 14 residues long. V was clipped by 4 bases and J by 8 bases; unmatched bases: 7. Germline-derived CDR1 and CDR2 are SGHDT and YYEEEE. Here the CDR3 DNA reads TGTGCCAGCAGCCGCGGAGGGACAGGGGGAGGCTACACCTTC. Protein product: CASSRGGTGGGYTF.

In DNA, the CDR3 is TGTGCCAGCAGTTACACGCTAGCGGGAGGGTACAATGAGCAGTTCTTC. The encoded protein is CASSYTLAGGYNEQFF. This chain uses TRBV6-5 with TRBJ2-1; 12 bases are a match to TRBD2. The V segment lost 2 bases and the J segment 4 bases; nucleotides outside the gene matches: 3. Germline-derived CDR1 and CDR2 are MNHEY and SVGAGI. The CDR3 contains 16 residues.

A single count supports this clone. The chain links TRBV19 to TRBJ1-2, with TRBD1 identical over 7 bases. Unmatched junction bases numbered 6, after V lost 4 bases and J lost 1 base. Looked up from germline, CDR1 is LNHDA and CDR2 is SQIVND (reference sequence). The CDR3 extends over 15 amino acids. The CDR3 DNA is TGTGCCAGTAGTACCGGGACAGCGATTAACTATGGCTACACCTTC. Encoded protein: CASSTGTAINYGYTF.

The rearrangement uses TRBV4-3 and TRBJ1-1; no clear D gene. CDR1 and CDR2 (germline): LGHNA, YSLEER. Trimming took off 0 bases at V and 4 bases at J, with 6 bases between the two ends. This CDR3 region has 13 residues. CDR3 in amino acids: CASSQDRSTEAFF. CDR3 DNA sequence: TGCGCCAGCAGCCAAGATCGGAGCACTGAAGCTTTCTTT.

The CDR3 DNA follows: TGCGCCAGCAGCCAAGGACTAGCGGGAGGGCAGGACAAAAACATTCAGTACTTC. Protein: CASSQGLAGGQDKNIQYF. The rearrangement links TRBV4-1 to TRBJ2-4, with TRBD2 identical over 14 bases. Trimming took 1 base from V and 3 from J; bases not matched to a gene: 5. The germline V gene encodes CDR1 MGHRA and CDR2 YSYEKL. CDR3 length: 18 amino acids.

The chain uses TRBV7-9 and TRBJ2-3; 7 nucleotides match TRBD1. The germline V gene has CDR1 SEHNR and CDR2 FQNEAQ (reference sequence). This CDR3 region has 15 residues. Trimming took 6 bases from V and 0 from J; bases not matched to a gene: 6. This CDR3 reads CASSAGTASTDTQYF. The CDR3 nucleotides read TGTGCCAGCAGTGCCGGGACAGCGAGCACAGATACGCAGTATTTT.

This clone was detected once. The chain couples TRBV5-4 to TRBJ2-7; 7 positions agree with TRBD1. Unmatched junction bases numbered 5, after V lost 4 bases and J lost 1 base. The CDR3 has 14 residues. Germline lookup yields CDR1 SGHNT and CDR2 YYREEE (reference sequence). The CDR3 DNA reads TGTGCCAGCAGCACCCGGGGACAGTCCTACGAGCAGTACTTC. Translation gives CASSTRGQSYEQYF.

The sample holds a few counts of this clone. The chain is built from TRBV6-5 and TRBJ2-7; D gene unclear. The CDR3 sequence is 14 residues long. Germline CDR1 is MNHEY and CDR2 is SVGAGI. Trimming stripped 6 bases from V and 6 bases from J, with 18 bases between. CDR3 residues: CASSHQETGAEQYF. CDR3 coding DNA: TGTGCCAGCAGCCACCAGGAAACGGGCGCCGAGCAGTACTTC.

This clone was seen just once. This chain links TRBV19 with TRBJ1-3; D not certain. In germline, CDR1 is LNHDA, CDR2 SQIVND (reference sequence). The CDR3 runs 13 residues. Trimming left V 4 bases short and J 3 bases short, with 7 bases between. For the CDR3, the DNA is TGTGCCAGTAGTAGGTCGGTTGGAAACACCATATATTTT. The encoded protein is CASSRSVGNTIYF.

This chain connects TRBV7-9 to TRBJ2-4; 9 bases align to TRBD1. The CDR3 sequence is 19 residues long. V lost 3 bases to trimming and J lost 0 bases; unmatched junction nucleotides: 12. Germline V CDR1 and CDR2: SEHNR, FQNEAQ (reference sequence). The CDR3 spells CASSFQSQGALVAKNIQYF. In nucleotides, the CDR3 is TGTGCCAGCAGCTTCCAATCACAGGGGGCCTTAGTAGCCAAAAACATTCAGTACTTC. Based on the CDR3 plus reference TRBV7-9 and TRBJ2-4, the full variable domain is DTGVSQNPRHKITKRGQNVTFRCDPISEHNRLYWYRQTLGQGPEFLTYFQNEAQLEKSRLLSDRFSAERPKGSFSTLEIQRTEQGDSAMYLCASSFQSQGALVAKNIQYFGAGTRLSVL.

The chain couples TRBV11-2 to TRBJ2-7; 12 bases align to TRBD1. CDR1 and CDR2 from the germline V gene are SGHAT and FQNNGV. The CDR3 has 15 residues. Germline trimming cut 4 bases from V and 6 bases from J; bases unmatched to any gene: 7. CDR3 DNA: TGTGCCAGCAGCTCCCCCGGGACAGGGGGCTCCGAGCAGTACTTC. Amino acid sequence: CASSSPGTGGSEQYF.

Only a few counts were recorded for this clone. This chain links TRBV25-1 with TRBJ2-2; D remains ambiguous. The ends were cut back, 5 bases at V and 4 bases at J, with 8 bases in the middle. The CDR3 consists of 13 residues. Germline V lookup: CDR1 MGHDK, CDR2 SYGVNS. This chain's CDR3 is CASSLVTTGELFF. The CDR3 nucleotides are TGTGCCAGCAGTTTAGTGACCACCGGGGAGCTGTTTTTT. Together with reference TRBV25-1 and TRBJ2-2, the CDR3 gives the full variable domain: EADIYQTPRYLVIGTGKKITLECSQTMGHDKMYWYQQDPGMELHLIHYSYGVNSTEKGDLSSESTVSRIRTEHFPLTLESARPSHTSQYLCASSLVTTGELFFGEGSRLTVL.

The gene calls are TRBV5-1 and TRBJ1-1, with D possibly matching TRBD1 (6 bases). V lost 3 bases and J lost 5, with 20 bases in between. The CDR3 totals 16 residues. The germline V gene has CDR1 SGHRS and CDR2 YFSETQ. The CDR3 reads CASSWNTAGARTEAFF. The CDR3 DNA reads TGCGCCAGCAGCTGGAACACCGCGGGGGCGCGAACTGAAGCTTTCTTT.

This sequence joins TRBV7-7 and TRBJ2-3; 15 nucleotides line up with TRBD2. This CDR3 spans 16 amino acids. J lost 3 bases, V lost 5 bases, and 3 bases had no gene match. The V gene's germline CDR1 is SSHAT and CDR2 FNYEAQ (reference sequence). CDR3 sequence reads: CASSHGLAGGTDTQYF. The CDR3 DNA sequence: TGTGCCAGCAGCCATGGACTAGCGGGGGGGACAGATACGCAGTATTTT.

V usage is TRBV7-2 and J usage is TRBJ1-2; TRBD1 aligns across 8 bases. Germline lookup yields CDR1 SGHTA and CDR2 FQGNSA. This CDR3 is built from 15 residues. V trimming: 5 bases; J trimming: 0 bases; junction bases outside the gene matches: 5. This CDR3 is CASSTRTGSNYGYTF. CDR3 nucleotide sequence: TGTGCCAGCAGCACGAGGACAGGGTCTAACTATGGCTACACCTTC.

The V and J genes are TRBV5-4 and TRBJ2-5; TRBD1 might be the D (6 bases). The V end was cut by 4 bases, the J end by 10 bases, with 17 bases between. This CDR3 region has 13 residues. Germline CDR1 SGHNT, CDR2 YYREEE (reference sequence). The CDR3 coding sequence is TGTGCCAGCAGCGGGGGCATCTCAGGGGACCAGTACTTC. Its protein is CASSGGISGDQYF.

The chain employs TRBV29-1 and TRBJ2-3, with TRBD1 identical over 9 bases. This CDR3 is 12 amino acids long. The junction had 5 bases not matched to a gene; V was cut back by 7 bases and J by 6 bases. CDR1 is SQVTM and CDR2 is ANQGSEA in the germline V gene. CDR3 loop: CSDRGQGDTQYF. The CDR3, as DNA: TGCAGCGATCGCGGACAGGGGGATACGCAGTATTTT.

This clone was detected only once. V usage is TRBV5-6 and J usage is TRBJ1-1; possibly TRBD1 for D (6 bases). The germline gives CDR1 SGHDT, CDR2 YYEEEE. CDR3 length: 14 residues. V was pared by 6 bases and J by 5 bases, with 17 bases between. The chain's CDR3 is CASNLGGGETEAFF. CDR3 sequence (DNA): TGTGCCAGCAACCTCGGGGGCGGGGAGACTGAAGCTTTCTTT.

The gene calls are TRBV7-6 and TRBJ2-5; no reliable D call. Germline V gene sequence: CDR1 SGHVS, CDR2 FNYEAQ. This CDR3 region has 14 residues. V lost 1 base to trimming and J lost 5 bases, with 11 bases between them. DNA for the CDR3: TGTGCCAGCAGCTTAGATCCGGGCTTGGAGACCCAGTACTTC. It yields the protein CASSLDPGLETQYF.

The chain joins TRBV4-3 to TRBJ2-7, with TRBD2 matching 12 bases. Germline assignment: CDR1 LGHNA and CDR2 YSLEER. V dropped 2 bases and J dropped 4; count of bases not matched to a gene: 3. The CDR3 has 15 amino acids. CDR3 sequence: CASSQTLAGGYEQYF. CDR3 DNA: TGCGCCAGCAGCCAAACACTAGCGGGGGGTTACGAGCAGTACTTC.

The chain recombines TRBV6-1 with TRBJ1-5, with D possibly matching TRBD1 (6 bases). Trimming removed 0 bases at V and 0 bases at J, with 6 bases between. CDR1 MNHNS and CDR2 SASEGT come from the germline V gene. This CDR3 contains 15 residues. In DNA, the CDR3 is TGTGCCAGCAGTGAAGCGGGACATAGCAATCAGCCCCAGCATTTT. This encodes CASSEAGHSNQPQHF.

The genes are TRBV27 and TRBJ1-2; D is unresolved. This CDR3 region has 14 residues. V dropped 5 bases and J dropped 1 base, with 11 bases sitting between them. Germline V gives CDR1 MNHEY, CDR2 SMNVEV (reference sequence). The CDR3 sequence is CASSPDRRNYGYTF. CDR3 sequence (DNA): TGTGCCAGCAGTCCCGACCGACGTAACTATGGCTACACCTTC.

The chain carries TRBV11-2 and TRBJ2-1, with D possibly TRBD2 on 5 matching bases. Trimming pared 5 bases from V and 4 bases from J, leaving 9 bases between. Germline assignment: CDR1 SGHAT and CDR2 FQNNGV. The CDR3 has 13 amino acids. CDR3 loop: CASSLDLYNEQFF. The DNA for the CDR3 is TGTGCCAGCAGCCTGGACTTATACAATGAGCAGTTCTTC.

V is TRBV29-1 and J is TRBJ2-7, with D perhaps matching TRBD1 (5 bases). Germline values: CDR1 SQVTM, CDR2 ANQGSEA. The ends were cut back, 1 base at V and 1 base at J, with 14 bases in the middle. CDR3 length: 15 residues. In DNA, the CDR3 is TGCAGCGTTGAAGGGGGTAGTAGGGGATCCTACGAGCAGTACTTC. Protein product: CSVEGGSRGSYEQYF.

The rearrangement joins TRBV21-1 to TRBJ2-3. TRBV21-1 is labeled a pseudogene. The CDR3 is 17 residues long. The chain's CDR3 is CASSKGGAELHFGTQYF. The CDR3 DNA reads as TGTGCCAGCAGCAAAGGGGGTGCCGAGCTCCACTTTGGTACGCAGTATTTT.

The chain joins TRBV11-2 to TRBJ1-6; tentative D call: TRBD1 (5 bases). Germline V gene lookup returns CDR1 SGHAT and CDR2 FQNNGV. Trimming stripped 5 bases from V and 9 bases from J, with 14 bases between. CDR3 length: 14 residues. CDR3 in DNA: TGTGCCAGCAGCCCAGTGGGGGGTGCTTCACCCCTCCACTTT. Protein product: CASSPVGGASPLHF.